This T cell receptor beta chain was observed in a study of blood T cell repertoires in COVID-19. Study details: The study drew acute and convalescent COVID-19 samples from the United States, Italy and Spain. PBMCs, B-cell-depleted T cells, or T cells were the source of the cDNA or gDNA that made up the material.

The CDR3 covers 15 residues. V dropped 5 bases and J dropped 0 bases, with 12 bases sitting between them. From germline, CDR1 is SGHVS and CDR2 FNYEAQ. Authors' data handling: From reference gene primer amplification, estimates of nucleated cell counts were derived. The repertoire was sequenced with immunoSEQ multiplex PCR; TCRdb's copy has only in-frame clones and lacks some. V, J and clone size are those of that table, while D and trimming were read from the DNA. The repertoire consists of around 140,000 clones, with roughly 79% occurring once and the leading ten covering more than 1.5%. The source material was peripheral blood. The chain joins TRBV7-6 to TRBJ2-3; perhaps TRBD1 as D (6 bases). This TCR derives from a woman aged 60-75 years with acute or convalescent COVID-19. DNA for the CDR3: TGTGCCAGCAGCCCAGGGACAAGTAGCACAGATACGCAGTATTTT. Translation: CASSPGTSSTDTQYF.